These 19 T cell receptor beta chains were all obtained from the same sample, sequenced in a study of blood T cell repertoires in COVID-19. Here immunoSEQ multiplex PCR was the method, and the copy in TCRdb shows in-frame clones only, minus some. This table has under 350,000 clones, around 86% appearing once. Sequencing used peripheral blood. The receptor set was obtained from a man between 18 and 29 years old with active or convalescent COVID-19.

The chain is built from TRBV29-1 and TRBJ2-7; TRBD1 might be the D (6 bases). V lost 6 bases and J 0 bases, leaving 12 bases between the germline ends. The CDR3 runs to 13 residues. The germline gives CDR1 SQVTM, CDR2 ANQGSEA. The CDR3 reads CSVTSDSSYEQYF. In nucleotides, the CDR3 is TGCAGCGTCACGTCGGACAGCTCCTACGAGCAGTACTTC.

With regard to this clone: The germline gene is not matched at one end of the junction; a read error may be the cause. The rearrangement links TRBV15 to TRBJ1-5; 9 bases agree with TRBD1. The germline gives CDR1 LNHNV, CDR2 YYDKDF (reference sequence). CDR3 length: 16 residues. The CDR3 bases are TGTGCCACCAGCAGAGATCTAGACAGGGGGAATCAGGCCCAGCATTTT. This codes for CATSRDLDRGNQAQHF.

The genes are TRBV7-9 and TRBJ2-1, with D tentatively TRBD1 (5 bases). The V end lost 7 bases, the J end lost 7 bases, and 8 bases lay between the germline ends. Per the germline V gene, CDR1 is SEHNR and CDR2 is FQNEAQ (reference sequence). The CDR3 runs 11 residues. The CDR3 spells CASNSGNEQFF. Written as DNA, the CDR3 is TGTGCCAGCAACTCAGGGAATGAGCAGTTCTTC.

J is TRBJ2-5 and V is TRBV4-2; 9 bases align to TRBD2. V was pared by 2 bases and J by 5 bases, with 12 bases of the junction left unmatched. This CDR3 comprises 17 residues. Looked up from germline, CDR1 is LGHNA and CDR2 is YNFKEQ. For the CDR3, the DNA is TGTGCCAGCAGCCAAATCCGGATAGCGGGAGTCGGTGAGACCCAGTACTTC. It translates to CASSQIRIAGVGETQYF.

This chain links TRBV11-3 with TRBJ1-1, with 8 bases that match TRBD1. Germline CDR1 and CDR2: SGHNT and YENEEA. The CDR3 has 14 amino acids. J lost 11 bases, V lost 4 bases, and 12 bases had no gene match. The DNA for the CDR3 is TGTGCCAGCAGCTCCTCGGACAGGGTCGGTCGTGCTTTCTTT. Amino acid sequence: CASSSSDRVGRAFF.

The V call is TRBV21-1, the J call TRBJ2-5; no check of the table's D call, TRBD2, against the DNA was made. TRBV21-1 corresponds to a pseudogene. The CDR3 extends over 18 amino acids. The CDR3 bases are TGTGCCAGCAGCAAACAAGCGGGACCCACCTCGGGGGATGAGACCCAGTACTTC. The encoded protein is CASSKQAGPTSGDETQYF.

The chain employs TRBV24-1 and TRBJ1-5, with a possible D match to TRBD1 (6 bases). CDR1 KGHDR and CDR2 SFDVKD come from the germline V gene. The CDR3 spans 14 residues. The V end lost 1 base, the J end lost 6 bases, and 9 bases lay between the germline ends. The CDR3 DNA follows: TGTGCCACCAGTGATTTCAGGGGCTCTCAGCCCCAGCATTTT. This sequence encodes CATSDFRGSQPQHF.

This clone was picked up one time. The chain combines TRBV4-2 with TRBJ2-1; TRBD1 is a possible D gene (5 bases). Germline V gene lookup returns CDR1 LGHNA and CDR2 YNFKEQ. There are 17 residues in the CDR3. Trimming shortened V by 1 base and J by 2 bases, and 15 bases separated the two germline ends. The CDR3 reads CASSQVVATRAYNEQFF. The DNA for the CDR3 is TGTGCCAGCAGCCAAGTGGTGGCTACCAGGGCCTACAATGAGCAGTTCTTC.

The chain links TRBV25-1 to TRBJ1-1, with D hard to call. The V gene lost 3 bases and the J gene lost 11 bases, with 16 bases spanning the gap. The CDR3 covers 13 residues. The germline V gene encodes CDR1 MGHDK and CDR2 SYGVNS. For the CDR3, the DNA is TGTGCCAGCAGTGAGGGAGTCAGTTTGAAGGCTTTCTTT. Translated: CASSEGVSLKAFF.

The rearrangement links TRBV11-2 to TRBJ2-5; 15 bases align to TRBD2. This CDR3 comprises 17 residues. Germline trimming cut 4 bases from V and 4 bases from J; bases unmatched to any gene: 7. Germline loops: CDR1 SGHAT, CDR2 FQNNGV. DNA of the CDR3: TGTGCCAGCAGCTCCTGGACTAGCGGGGGGGCCGTAGAGACCCAGTACTTC. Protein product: CASSSWTSGGAVETQYF.

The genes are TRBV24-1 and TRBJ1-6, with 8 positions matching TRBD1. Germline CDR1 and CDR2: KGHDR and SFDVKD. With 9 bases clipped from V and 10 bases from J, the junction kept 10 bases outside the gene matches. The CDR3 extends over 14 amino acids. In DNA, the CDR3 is TGTGCCACCCAAGGACAGGGTCTCTCCTCACCCCTCCACTTT. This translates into CATQGQGLSSPLHF.

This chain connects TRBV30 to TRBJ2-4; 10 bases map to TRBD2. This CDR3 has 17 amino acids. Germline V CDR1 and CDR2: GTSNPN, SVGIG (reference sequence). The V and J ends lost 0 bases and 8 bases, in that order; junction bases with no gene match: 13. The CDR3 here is CAWSVALLAGQKDIQYF. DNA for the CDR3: TGTGCCTGGAGTGTGGCTCTACTAGCGGGACAAAAGGACATTCAGTACTTC.

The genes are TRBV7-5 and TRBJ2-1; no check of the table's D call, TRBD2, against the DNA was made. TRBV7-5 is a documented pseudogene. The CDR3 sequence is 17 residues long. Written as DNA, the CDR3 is TGTGCCAGAAGCTTATATGTTACTAGCGGGATTTACAATGAGCAGTTCTTC. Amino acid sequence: CARSLYVTSGIYNEQFF.

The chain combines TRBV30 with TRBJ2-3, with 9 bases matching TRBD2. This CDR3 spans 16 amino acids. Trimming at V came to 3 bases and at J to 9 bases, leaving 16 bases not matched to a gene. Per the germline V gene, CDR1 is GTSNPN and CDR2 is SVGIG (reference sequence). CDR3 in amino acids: CAWRNRIRAGGLTQYF. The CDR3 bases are TGTGCCTGGAGGAATCGGATTCGGGCGGGAGGGCTCACGCAGTATTTT. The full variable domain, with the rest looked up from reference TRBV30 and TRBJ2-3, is SQTIHQWPATLVQPVGSPLSLECTVEGTSNPNLYWYRQAAGRGLQLLFYSVGIGQISSEVPQNLSASRPQDRQFILSSKKLLLSDSGFYLCAWRNRIRAGGLTQYFGPGTRLTVL.

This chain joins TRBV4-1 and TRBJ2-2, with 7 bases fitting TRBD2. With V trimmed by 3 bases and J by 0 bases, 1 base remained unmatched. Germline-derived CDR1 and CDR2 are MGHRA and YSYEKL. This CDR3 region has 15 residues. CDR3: CASSQGLSNTGELFF. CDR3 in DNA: TGCGCCAGCAGCCAGGGACTATCGAACACCGGGGAGCTGTTTTTT.

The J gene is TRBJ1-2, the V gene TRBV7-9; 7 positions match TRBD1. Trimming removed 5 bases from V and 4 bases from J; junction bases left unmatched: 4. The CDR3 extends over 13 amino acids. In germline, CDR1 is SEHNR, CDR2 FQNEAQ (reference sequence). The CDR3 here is CASSGGQSYGYTF. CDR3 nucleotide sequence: TGTGCCAGCAGCGGGGGACAGAGCTATGGCTACACCTTC.

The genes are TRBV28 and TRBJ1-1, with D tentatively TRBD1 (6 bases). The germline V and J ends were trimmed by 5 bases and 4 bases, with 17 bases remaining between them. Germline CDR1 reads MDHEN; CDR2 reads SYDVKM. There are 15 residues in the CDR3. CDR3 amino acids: CASSDPGVLGTEAFF. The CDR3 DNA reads TGTGCCAGCAGTGACCCAGGGGTTTTAGGCACTGAAGCTTTCTTT.

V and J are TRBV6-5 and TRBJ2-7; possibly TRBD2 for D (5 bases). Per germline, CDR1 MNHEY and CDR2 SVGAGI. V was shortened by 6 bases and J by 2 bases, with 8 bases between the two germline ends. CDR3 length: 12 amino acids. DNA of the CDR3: TGTGCCAGCAGCCCCGGGACCTACGAGCAGTACTTC. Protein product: CASSPGTYEQYF.

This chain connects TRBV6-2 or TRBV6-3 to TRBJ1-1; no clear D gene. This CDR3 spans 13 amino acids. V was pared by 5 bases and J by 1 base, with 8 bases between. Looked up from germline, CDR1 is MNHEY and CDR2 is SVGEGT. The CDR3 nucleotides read TGTGCCAGCAGTAAACAGCCGAACACTGAAGCTTTCTTT. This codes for CASSKQPNTEAFF.